This TCR beta chain appears in the sequencing data of a study of CXCR3-negative and CXCR3-positive naive CD8 T cells. General study results and limits: TRB CDR3 hydrophobicity was greater in CXCR3-positive naive cells than in CXCR3-negative naive cells. Memory CD8+ cells had much lower diversity, and both naive subsets had comparably high diversity. The study found that naive CXCR3-negative and CXCR3-positive cells shared TRBV-TRBJ usage, while memory cells differed.

As regards this clonotype: Its antigen is still unknown.

Every CD8+ T cell subset underwent triplicate sorting at some 300,000 cells apiece. Within the CD8+ T cell compartment, naive cells were CD45RO-CCR7+CD27+CD95-. Libraries of TRB cDNA were made by 5' RACE and carried UMIs. Reanalyzing the 5' RACE reads, TCRdb keeps one entry per CDR3 protein, without DNA. Its table lists about 63,000 distinct CDR3 sequences. The germline CDR1 and CDR2 sequences are ENHRY and SYGVKD. The CDR3 runs to 15 residues. The TCR was taken from a human donor in good health. Some clones in this sample may be carry-over from other donors' samples. The chain couples TRBV10-3 to TRBJ2-1; TCRdb's D call of TRBD1 is untestable without DNA. The specimen sequenced was naive CXCR3+ CD8+ T cells from blood. Described subset: CD45RO-CCR7+CD27+CD95- naive CD8+ T cells expressing CXCR3 (TNR3+). CDR3 protein: CAISNRGSSYNEQFF.